One T cell receptor (beta chain) is described in this entry. The antigen remains unidentified. Looked up from germline, CDR1 is SGHKS and CDR2 is YYEKEE (reference sequence). The CDR3 loop spans 11 amino acids. Deletions cut 1 base from V and 10 bases from J, with 6 bases between. It was with 60 Vbeta and 13 Jbeta primers that the PCR ran. Clones were read by immunoSEQ multiplex PCR, and TCRdb kept only the in-frame ones, dropping some. Here the sample spans more than 150,000 clones, about three quarters being singletons. These data belong to a study of cytomegalovirus exposure and HLA in healthy donors. Study conclusions and caveats: In a later analysis, V- and J-gene trimming of beta chains associated with a DCLRE1C missense variant, replicated independently. Researchers counted around 160 TCR beta chains as cytomegalovirus-associated. Association with HLA alleles at 0.05 false discovery rate was found for 15,000 or so TCR beta sequences in a later analysis.

The sequence derives from a woman aged 50 to 60 in good health and CMV-seropositive. What was sequenced was PBMCs. V gene TRBV5-5 combines with J gene TRBJ2-1; unclear D gene. The CDR3 here is CASSLLGEQFF. Written as DNA, the CDR3 is TGTGCCAGCAGCTTGCTAGGCGAGCAGTTCTTC. Filled out from reference TRBV5-5 and TRBJ2-1, the complete variable domain reads DAGVTQSPTHLIKTRGQQVTLRCSPISGHKSVSWYQQVLGQGPQFIFQYYEKEERGRGNFPDRFSARQFPNYSSELNVNALLLGDSALYLCASSLLGEQFFGPGTRLTVL.